This TCR beta chain was obtained from a study of T cell repertoires in cytomegalovirus infection. TCRdb processed the reads anew with MiXCR; each CDR3 protein has one entry. The sample has 500,000 or so distinct CDR3 sequences; approximately 17% are singletons. Whole-study results and caveats: HLA-C-restricted CMV-specific TCR beta clonotypes prevailed in the ex vivo response.

This clonotype was observed many times. What it recognizes is unknown. The sequenced sample consisted of CD8+ T cells from PBMCs. This receptor was taken from a human donor in good health (CMV status not recorded). Some clones in this sample may be carry-over from other donors' samples.

As DNA, the CDR3 is TGTGCCAGCAGCCCTGACCGGTATACGCAGTATTTT. Translated, it gives CASSPDRYTQYF. The chain couples TRBV11-1 to TRBJ2-3, with unresolved D. This CDR3 spans 12 amino acids. The germline gives CDR1 SGHAT, CDR2 FQDESV (reference sequence). Trimming removed 5 bases from V and 7 bases from J, with 10 bases in between. The full variable domain, rest sourced from reference TRBV11-1 and TRBJ2-3, is EAEVAQSPRYKITEKSQAVAFWCDPISGHATLYWYRQILGQGPELLVQFQDESVVDDSQLPKDRFSAERLKGVDSTLKIQPAELGDSAMYLCASSPDRYTQYFGPGTRLTVL.